This TCR beta chain was sequenced in a study of shared clonotypes between healthy human individuals. V lost 2 bases and J lost 5; bases outside the gene matches: 5. Germline V CDR1 and CDR2: MNHEY, SVGAGI. This CDR3 is built from 15 residues. General observations from the study: Clonotype sharing among donors likely depends on sequencing depth. Around 5% was the fraction of naive CD4 clonotypes found shared across a handful of donors. Sampling covered nothing but blood. Tissue TCR repertoires likely differ from those found in blood.

This was a deep-level run. TCRdb's copy holds only in-frame clones and misses some; the assay was immunoSEQ multiplex PCR. The sample lists around 2.3 million clones; about 94% were seen once. Worth noting for this clone: The target antigen is unknown.

What was sequenced was naive CD4+ T cells sorted from blood. Subset given: CD45RA+ positively selected. This sequence joins TRBV6-5 and TRBJ2-1; the match to TRBD1 covers 8 bases. The TCR comes from a man younger than 35 in good health. The CDR3 sequence: CASSYDRGGDNEQFF. CDR3 sequence (DNA): TGTGCCAGCAGTTACGACAGGGGAGGCGACAATGAGCAGTTCTTC.